This entry lists 7 T cell receptor beta chains sequenced from one sample in a study of blood T cell repertoires in COVID-19. The protocol was immunoSEQ multiplex PCR, while the TCRdb copy is restricted to in-frame clones and leaves out a portion. The table lists over 100,000 clones, approximately 84% of them singletons, with 6% to 7% in the top ten. Sequencing was done on a sample of peripheral blood. These receptors all stem from a woman between 50 and 59 years old with acute or convalescent COVID-19.

This chain links TRBV11-2 with TRBJ2-2; no reliable D call. V lost 2 bases to trimming and J lost 7 bases, with 2 bases between them. Looked up from germline, CDR1 is SGHAT and CDR2 is FQNNGV. The CDR3 is 11 amino acids. This chain's CDR3 is CASSLLGELFF. The CDR3 DNA reads as TGTGCCAGCAGCTTACTCGGGGAGCTGTTTTTT.

The chain is built from TRBV28 and TRBJ2-3; TRBD2 matches at 10 bases. Germline lookup yields CDR1 MDHEN and CDR2 SYDVKM. CDR3 length: 19 residues. The V segment lost 1 base and the J segment 4 bases; nucleotides outside the gene matches: 14. CDR3 in DNA: TGTGCCAGCAGTTTATCCTCTGGAGTAGCGGGGGGCCAGGCAGATACGCAGTATTTT. Protein: CASSLSSGVAGGQADTQYF.

As DNA, the CDR3 is TGTGCCAGCAGTGCCGGACATACCGCCCTTTTTTCCTACGAGCAGTACTTC. Protein sequence: CASSAGHTALFSYEQYF. The chain is built from TRBV6-1 and TRBJ2-7; TRBD1 might be the D (5 bases). The V gene lost 4 bases and the J gene lost 1 base, with 20 bases spanning the gap. Germline V gene data show CDR1 as MNHNS and CDR2 as SASEGT. This CDR3 has 17 residues.

This chain connects TRBV5-5 to TRBJ2-1; TRBD2 matches 8 bases. V lost 1 base and J lost 4; bases outside the gene matches: 1. Germline V gene data show CDR1 as SGHKS and CDR2 as YYEKEE (reference sequence). CDR3 length equals 14 residues. The CDR3: CASSLTSGYNEQFF. The CDR3 nucleotides read TGTGCCAGCAGCTTGACTAGCGGTTACAATGAGCAGTTCTTC.

CDR3 DNA: TGTGCCAGCAGTGTTTCTCCTCGCGCGGGGGGCACAGATACGCAGTATTTT. Its translation: CASSVSPRAGGTDTQYF. The gene calls are TRBV2 and TRBJ2-3, with 7 bases identical to TRBD2. Trimming took 4 bases from V and 1 from J; bases not matched to a gene: 11. The germline V gene encodes CDR1 SNHLY and CDR2 FYNNEI. The CDR3 totals 17 residues.

The CDR3 region has the DNA TGTGCCAGTTCACTCCCAAGTTCCCCTCACGAGCAGTACTTC. It is translated as CASSLPSSPHEQYF. This chain joins TRBV19 and TRBJ2-7; D unclear. The V and J ends lost 8 bases and 5 bases respectively, with 19 bases between them. Per germline, CDR1 LNHDA and CDR2 SQIVND (reference sequence). The CDR3 has 14 amino acids.

The J gene is TRBJ1-2, the V gene TRBV9; tentative D call: TRBD1 (5 bases). The V end was cut by 2 bases, the J end by 0 bases, with 11 bases between. The germline V gene has CDR1 SGDLS and CDR2 YYNGEE. CDR3 length: 15 residues. The CDR3 DNA sequence: TGTGCCAGCAGCGTTTCCGGACAAGCTAACTATGGCTACACCTTC. It codes for CASSVSGQANYGYTF.